Each of the 19 T cell receptor beta chains below was sequenced from the same sample in a study. MiXCR, applied by TCRdb to the RT-PCR reads, yields one record per CDR3 protein. Counted here are hundreds of thousands of distinct CDR3 sequences, approximately 15% occurring once; the ten biggest clones make up roughly 3.6%. The sample was memory CD4+ T cells from blood. The source of these receptors is a female donor in good health, serving as a healthy control.

This rearrangement joins TRBV12-3 or TRBV12-4 to TRBJ2-7; 9 bases align to TRBD1. The CDR3 has 15 residues. V lost 5 bases and J lost 4; bases outside the gene matches: 9. CDR3 DNA: TGTGCCAGCAGTCCAACAGGGGGCCCGGGTTACGAGCAGTACTTC. Translated, it gives CASSPTGGPGYEQYF.

This sequence joins TRBV11-2 and TRBJ2-1; TRBD2 agrees at 8 bases. This CDR3 has 16 amino acids. V shed 5 bases and J 4 bases; nucleotides not matched to a gene: 10. Per the germline V gene, CDR1 is SGHAT and CDR2 is FQNNGV. CDR3 bases: TGTGCCAGCAGCCCGTCAGCTAGCGGGCATTACAATGAGCAGTTCTTC. It is translated as CASSPSASGHYNEQFF.

The chain is built from TRBV28 and TRBJ1-1; D remains ambiguous. Germline values: CDR1 MDHEN, CDR2 SYDVKM. Trimming left V 5 bases short and J 1 base short, with 20 bases between. This CDR3 has 17 amino acids. The CDR3 is CASSLFDRGKRNTEAFF. The CDR3 nucleotides are TGTGCCAGCAGTCTTTTTGATCGGGGAAAGAGGAACACTGAAGCTTTCTTT.

In this sample, this clonotype turned up a few times. The V gene is TRBV20-1, the J gene TRBJ1-2; TRBD1 might be the D (5 bases). The CDR3 loop spans 12 amino acids. V was shortened by 6 bases and J by 7 bases, with 15 bases between the two germline ends. Germline V CDR1 and CDR2: DFQATT, SNEGSKA (reference sequence). CDR3 DNA sequence: TGCAGTGCGACGGGACCCGGAGGTGGCTACACCTTC. This translates into CSATGPGGGYTF.

This clonotype has only a few counts. The chain links TRBV4-3 to TRBJ1-5; TRBD1 might be the D (5 bases). Germline CDR1 reads LGHNA; CDR2 reads YSLEER. Trimming shortened V by 4 bases and J by 0 bases, and 16 bases separated the two germline ends. The CDR3 totals 17 residues. The CDR3 reads CASSLQWDGNSNQPQHF. In DNA form, the CDR3 reads TGCGCCAGCAGCCTACAATGGGACGGCAATAGCAATCAGCCCCAGCATTTT.

The CDR3 is CASSYGGALDGYTF. The CDR3 DNA reads TGTGCCAGCAGCTACGGGGGGGCGCTCGATGGCTACACCTTC. V gene TRBV7-8 combines with J gene TRBJ1-2; D possibly corresponds to TRBD1 (6 bases). Germline V lookup: CDR1 SGHVS, CDR2 FQNEAQ. V lost 4 bases, J lost 6 bases, and 15 bases lay in between. This CDR3 contains 14 residues.

The sample holds a few counts of this clonotype. CDR3 DNA: TGTGCCAGCAGCTTGAATCTAGCGGAATCCTTGATTCCGTATTTT. The encoded protein is CASSLNLAESLIPYF. V and J are TRBV5-5 and TRBJ2-3; 7 bases match TRBD2. Germline lookup yields CDR1 SGHKS and CDR2 YYEKEE (reference sequence). The CDR3 loop spans 15 amino acids. Trimming removed 1 base from V and 14 bases from J; junction bases left unmatched: 16.

With respect to this clonotype: One junction end disagrees with the germline gene, perhaps due to a read error. J is TRBJ1-6 and V is TRBV7-3; no clear D gene. This CDR3 is 13 amino acids long. Germline V gene sequence: CDR1 SGHTA, CDR2 FQGTGA. CDR3 nucleotides: TGTGCCAGCAGCTTAACGAACACACAACCCCTCTACTTT. Translation: CASSLTNTQPLYF.

The table lists this clonotype with many counts. The chain links TRBV20-1 to TRBJ1-2, with TRBD1 identical over 9 bases. The CDR3 loop spans 14 amino acids. Germline V lookup: CDR1 DFQATT, CDR2 SNEGSKA (reference sequence). J lost 0 bases, V lost 3 bases, and 2 bases had no gene match. The CDR3 is CSASTGGANYGYTF. CDR3 sequence (DNA): TGCAGTGCTAGCACAGGGGGCGCTAACTATGGCTACACCTTC.

This clonotype was recorded at least ten times. V usage is TRBV7-2 and J usage is TRBJ1-1; 7 nucleotides agree with TRBD1. J lost 4 bases, V lost 2 bases, and 13 bases had no gene match. CDR1 and CDR2 (germline): SGHTA, FQGNSA. This CDR3 has 17 amino acids. This chain's CDR3 is CASSLFVQGLLGTEAFF. The CDR3 DNA sequence: TGTGCCAGCAGCTTATTCGTACAGGGGTTGTTGGGCACTGAAGCTTTCTTT. The full variable domain, rest sourced from reference TRBV7-2 and TRBJ1-1, is GAGVSQSPSNKVTEKGKDVELRCDPISGHTALYWYRQSLGQGLEFLIYFQGNSAPDKSGLPSDRFSAERTGGSVSTLTIQRTQQEDSAVYLCASSLFVQGLLGTEAFFGQGTRLTVV.

This clonotype has just one count. The V and J genes are TRBV6-2 or TRBV6-3 and TRBJ2-1, with 12 nucleotides matching TRBD2. V lost 2 bases and J lost 6; bases outside the gene matches: 8. The CDR3 length is 17 residues. Germline V lookup: CDR1 MNHEY, CDR2 SVGEGT. The CDR3 loop reads CASSYEVVLAGGNEQFF. As DNA, the CDR3 is TGTGCCAGCAGTTACGAAGTGGTACTAGCGGGGGGCAATGAGCAGTTCTTC.

This clonotype has just a few counts. The V and J genes are TRBV7-6 and TRBJ2-5; D possibly corresponds to TRBD1 (6 bases). Germline CDR1 is SGHVS and CDR2 is FNYEAQ. The CDR3 length is 15 residues. With 1 base removed from V and 5 bases from J, the gap between germline ends came to 14 bases. In DNA form, the CDR3 reads TGTGCCAGCAGCTTAGATGCCAGGGGTTGGGAGACCCAGTACTTC. Amino acids: CASSLDARGWETQYF.

This rearrangement joins TRBV27 to TRBJ1-1; perhaps TRBD1 as D (5 bases). Trimming left V 3 bases short and J 0 bases short, with 11 bases between. This CDR3 has 15 amino acids. CDR1 is MNHEY and CDR2 is SMNVEV in the germline V gene (reference sequence). In nucleotides, the CDR3 is TGTGCCAGCAGTTTGGGACTGCGCATGAACACTGAAGCTTTCTTT. Its protein is CASSLGLRMNTEAFF.

The rearrangement joins TRBV5-1 to TRBJ2-7; 11 positions match TRBD1. V dropped 2 bases and J dropped 4; count of bases not matched to a gene: 5. The CDR3 contains 15 residues. The germline V gene encodes CDR1 SGHRS and CDR2 YFSETQ. CDR3 amino acids: CASSFYGQGAYEQYF. The CDR3 DNA is TGCGCCAGCAGCTTCTACGGACAGGGGGCATACGAGCAGTACTTC.

This sequence joins TRBV18 and TRBJ2-7, with D unclear. The V gene's germline CDR1 is KGHSH and CDR2 LQKENI. CDR3 length: 11 amino acids. V gave up 2 bases and J gave up 7 bases, with 6 bases separating them. CDR3 loop: CASSPEEEQYF. The DNA for the CDR3 is TGTGCCAGCTCACCAGAGGAGGAGCAGTACTTC.

This clonotype appeared many times. This rearrangement joins TRBV7-2 to TRBJ2-4; TRBD1 matches at 10 bases. In germline, CDR1 is SGHTA, CDR2 FQGNSA. With V trimmed by 1 base and J by 9 bases, 3 bases remained unmatched. CDR3 length: 14 amino acids. CDR3 region: CASSLGTGGVIQYF. As DNA, the CDR3 is TGTGCCAGCAGCTTAGGGACAGGGGGGGTCATTCAGTACTTC.

This clonotype was seen a handful of times. V gene TRBV29-1 combines with J gene TRBJ1-2; D not certain. The CDR3 contains 9 residues. Germline CDR1 reads SQVTM; CDR2 reads ANQGSEA. Trimming pared 3 bases from V and 8 bases from J, leaving 4 bases between. DNA for the CDR3: TGCAGCGTTGACGGGGGCTACACCTTC. It encodes CSVDGGYTF. Full variable domain (missing parts from reference TRBV29-1 and TRBJ1-2): SAVISQKPSRDICQRGTSLTIQCQVDSQVTMMFWYRQQPGQSLTLIATANQGSEATYESGFVIDKFPISRPNLTFSTLTVSNMSPEDSSIYLCSVDGGYTFGSGTRLTVV.

This clonotype was seen repeatedly, ten times or more. The rearrangement uses TRBV29-1 and TRBJ2-1; TRBD1 agrees at 11 bases. Germline CDR1 and CDR2: SQVTM and ANQGSEA. CDR3 length: 15 residues. Losses at the gene ends were 2 bases for V and 6 bases for J; bases not matched to a gene: 6. The CDR3 sequence is CSVERTGGIGNEQFF. CDR3 nucleotide sequence: TGCAGCGTTGAACGGACAGGGGGCATCGGCAATGAGCAGTTCTTC.

This clonotype appeared a few times. Written as DNA, the CDR3 is TGTGCCAGCAGTTTACTAGCGGGAATCAATGAGCAGTTCTTC. Residues: CASSLLAGINEQFF. V gene TRBV27 combines with J gene TRBJ2-1; 9 bases match TRBD2. Germline V lookup: CDR1 MNHEY, CDR2 SMNVEV (reference sequence). The CDR3 runs 14 residues. With V trimmed by 2 bases and J by 6 bases, 2 bases remained unmatched.